This entry concerns a single TCR beta chain. Its target is not known. J lost 4 bases, V lost 0 bases, and 16 bases had no gene match. The CDR3 runs 19 residues. Germline lookup yields CDR1 SGDLS and CDR2 YYNGEE. A universal primer site was added by template switching, and unique molecular identifiers were carried by the cDNA. A single record per CDR3 protein comes from TCRdb applying MiXCR to the 5' RACE reads. Of around 1.7 million distinct CDR3 sequences in the sample, less than 35% were seen once. This entry belongs to a study of identical twins. Regarding the study as a whole: There were fewer insertions in abundant cord blood beta clonotypes, but memory repertoires showed no such pattern. Cross-sectional statistics underpinned the conclusions; the same donors were not followed. Among beta out-of-frame sequences, excess sharing between twins appeared weaker.

The clonotype originates from a newborn girl in good health. The V call is TRBV9, the J call TRBJ2-1; 7 bases map to TRBD1. Sequencing was performed on cord blood. The DNA of the CDR3 is TGTGCCAGCAGCGTAGACTCTTCCCACAGGGGTCGGGGTTACAATGAGCAGTTCTTC. Residues: CASSVDSSHRGRGYNEQFF.